One sample yielded the 30 T cell receptor beta chains listed below, sequenced in a study of T cell clonality in common variable immunodeficiency (dated by TCRdb to about 2015). The library was built by means of the immunoSEQ multiplex PCR assay. The source is immuneACCESS, and TCRdb retained only in-frame sequences with V and J called. Part of the clones is not carried over; for the studies checked, unresolved V genes explain less than half of this, and the remainder is unexplained. The sample counts about 42,000 clones, each observed more than once. Together, the top ten hold around 1.4% of the sample. Sequencing used peripheral blood mononuclear cells. These receptors all stem from a person between 18 and 75 years old in good health.

This clone was seen many times. Incomplete CDR3 DNA: TGTGCCAGCAGTTACTCGGGACAGGGTCTCAACGAG. Protein product: CASSYSGQGLNE. The CDR3 reads in full as CASSYSGQGLNEQYF. The rearrangement links TRBV6-2 or TRBV6-3 to TRBJ2-7; 9 positions agree with TRBD1. Coverage ceases 3 residues before the CDR3 finishes, and the germline J gene fills in the end. Germline lookup yields CDR1 MNHEY and CDR2 SVGEGT. Losses at the gene ends were 0 bases for V and 5 bases for J; bases not matched to a gene: 5. The CDR3 spans 15 residues.

There are many counts of this clone. From the germline J gene comes the end of the CDR3, since the read stops 3 residues before it. The V gene is TRBV9, the J gene TRBJ2-3; maybe TRBD1 (7 bases). The CDR3 runs to 14 residues. CDR1 is SGDLS, CDR2 YYNGEE, per germline. V was cut by 3 bases and J by 5 bases, with 13 bases left in between. Partial CDR3 DNA: TGTGCCAGCAGCGCCTACAGGGGAGGAGATACG. Residues: CASSAYRGGDT. In full, the CDR3 reads CASSAYRGGDTQYF.

This clone was picked up many times. The sequence runs out 3 residues before the end of the CDR3; the remainder is reconstructed from the germline J gene. The chain employs TRBV5-1 and TRBJ2-3, with 12 bases identical to TRBD2. Germline trimming cut 2 bases from V and 3 bases from J; bases unmatched to any gene: 4. Per germline, CDR1 SGHRS and CDR2 YFSETQ. The CDR3 sequence is 16 residues long. The CDR3 loop is CASSFTSGRMTDTQYF. CDR3 DNA (partial): TGCGCCAGCAGCTTCACTAGCGGGAGGATGACAGATACG.

This clone came up many times. The sequence runs out 3 residues before the end of the CDR3; the remainder is reconstructed from the germline J gene. The rearrangement joins TRBV2 to TRBJ1-1; D remains ambiguous. Trimming took off 5 bases at V and 1 base at J, with 8 bases between the two ends. Looked up from germline, CDR1 is SNHLY and CDR2 is FYNNEI. This CDR3 is built from 13 residues. The CDR3 bases that were read are TGTGCCAGCAGTCCGGCGGGGAACACTGAA. Encoded protein: CASSPAGNTE. The full CDR3 protein reads CASSPAGNTEAFF.

This clone was counted many times. The missing CDR3 end, 3 residues past where the read stops, is filled in from the germline J gene. The chain uses TRBV29-1 and TRBJ2-2; 7 bases are shared with TRBD1. Germline V lookup: CDR1 SQVTM, CDR2 ANQGSEA. After removal of 4 bases from V and 6 bases from J, the junction contained 5 bases not matched to a gene. This CDR3 region has 13 residues. CDR3 protein: CSVGQGFSGELFF. The covered CDR3 bases are TGCAGCGTTGGACAGGGATTCTCCGGGGAG.

This clone was detected many times. The CDR3 end is not reached by the read, which stops 3 residues before it; the germline J gene fills it in. The chain joins TRBV19 to TRBJ2-1; 7 positions agree with TRBD1. The length of the CDR3 is 16 residues. V shed 5 bases and J 9 bases; nucleotides not matched to a gene: 16. Germline loops: CDR1 LNHDA, CDR2 SQIVND (reference sequence). The sequenced CDR3 bases are TGTGCCAGTAGTCTCAAAAAGGGGGCGCAGGCCAGTGAG. Protein sequence: CASSLKKGAQASE. The CDR3 reads in full as CASSLKKGAQASEQFF.

This clone was detected many times. CDR3 in amino acids: CATAGYSGANVLTF. The DNA read from the CDR3 is TGTGCCACGGCAGGATACTCTGGGGCCAACGTC. The chain couples TRBV2 to TRBJ2-6; the D is unclear. With the read ending 3 residues before the CDR3 end, the germline J gene is used to fill in that end. The CDR3 consists of 14 residues. V lost 10 bases, J lost 0 bases, and 10 bases lay in between. CDR1 is SNHLY and CDR2 is FYNNEI in the germline V gene. Looking up the rest from reference TRBV2 and TRBJ2-6 gives the full variable domain: EPEVTQTPSHQVTQMGQEVILRCVPISNHLYFYWYRQILGQKVEFLVSFYNNEISEKSEIFDDQFSVERPDGSNFTLKIRSTKLEDSAMYFCATAGYSGANVLTFGAGSRLTVL.

This clone has a handful of counts. The read ends 3 residues before the CDR3 terminus; that terminus is restored from the germline J gene. The rearrangement links TRBV20-1 to TRBJ1-5; the D gene is possibly TRBD1 (6 bases). Trimming took 3 bases from V and 4 from J, leaving 10 bases between them. The CDR3 covers 13 residues. The V gene's germline CDR1 is DFQATT and CDR2 SNEGSKA (reference sequence). The DNA read from the CDR3 is TGCAGTGCTAGTGGGGGCCGGAATCAGCCC. The encoded protein is CSASGGRNQP. The whole CDR3 reads CSASGGRNQPQHF.

The table lists this clone with many counts. The read stops 3 residues short of the end of the CDR3; the missing end is completed from the germline J gene. The chain carries TRBV28 and TRBJ2-6, with TRBD2 identical over 9 bases. The CDR3 covers 18 residues. The J segment lost 4 bases and the V segment lost 0 bases, leaving 7 bases of the junction unmatched. From germline, CDR1 is MDHEN and CDR2 SYDVKM. Incomplete CDR3 DNA: TGTGCCAGCAGTTTATGGAAGGGACTAGCAGCCGGGGCCAACGTC. Translated: CASSLWKGLAAGANV. The whole CDR3 reads CASSLWKGLAAGANVLTF.

In this sample, this clone turned up many times. The read ends 3 residues early relative to the CDR3; the germline J gene fills the gap. This rearrangement joins TRBV5-1 to TRBJ1-2; weak D call: TRBD1 (6 bases). V lost 8 bases and J lost 3, with 20 bases in between. The CDR3 totals 15 residues. Germline loops: CDR1 SGHRS, CDR2 YFSETQ. CDR3 residues: CASTTGTRGDYGYTF. The sequenced part of the CDR3 DNA is TGCGCCAGTACAACAGGGACCCGAGGGGACTATGGC.

Incomplete CDR3 DNA: TGCGCCAGCAGCTTGAAGGGGGCTGGGAATGAAAAG. Its protein product is CASSLKGAGNEK. The full CDR3 is CASSLKGAGNEKLFF. This chain uses TRBV5-1 with TRBJ2-2, with TRBD1 identical over 7 bases. The CDR3 goes on 3 residues after the read ends, and that part is filled in from the germline J gene. Germline V gives CDR1 SGHRS, CDR2 YFSETQ. This CDR3 is 15 amino acids long.

This clone was detected only a few times. The CDR3 end is not reached by the read, which stops 3 residues before it; the germline J gene fills it in. The V gene is TRBV7-9, the J gene TRBJ2-7; perhaps TRBD2 as D (5 bases). Germline lookup yields CDR1 SEHNR and CDR2 FQNEAQ (reference sequence). The germline V and J ends were trimmed by 2 bases and 5 bases, with 7 bases remaining between them. This CDR3 spans 12 amino acids. The sequenced part of the CDR3 DNA is TGTGCCAGCAGCTTATTGCGGGACGAG. As protein: CASSLLRDE. The full CDR3 protein is CASSLLRDEQYF.

This clone was seen ten or more times. The read gets to within 3 residues of the CDR3 end, and the germline J gene fills in the rest. The chain carries TRBV7-6 and TRBJ2-2, with 11 bases aligning to TRBD2. The junction had 11 bases not matched to a gene; V was cut back by 6 bases and J by 2 bases. CDR1 and CDR2 (germline): SGHVS, FNYEAQ. CDR3 length: 18 residues. This CDR3 is CASSPYGTSGINTGELFF. The CDR3 bases that were read are TGTGCCAGCAGTCCTTATGGGACTAGCGGAATTAACACCGGGGAG. The full variable domain, in which reference TRBV7-6 and TRBJ2-2 provide the parts outside the CDR3, is GAGVSQSPRYKVTKRGQDVALRCDPISGHVSLYWYRQALGQGPEFLTYFNYEAQQDKSGLPNDRFSAERPEGSISTLTIQRTEQRDSAMYRCASSPYGTSGINTGELFFGEGSRLTVL.

This clone was picked up many times. With the read ending 3 residues before the CDR3 end, the germline J gene is used to fill in that end. The chain links TRBV20-1 to TRBJ2-7; TRBD2 matches 9 bases. The CDR3 spans 14 residues. Germline V gene data show CDR1 as DFQATT and CDR2 as SNEGSKA (reference sequence). J was trimmed by 4 bases and V by 5 bases; bases with no gene match: 9. The covered CDR3 bases are TGCAGTGCTGGCGGGGGGGATCTTAGGTACGAG. Translating it yields CSAGGGDLRYE. The entire CDR3 reads CSAGGGDLRYEQYF.

This clone has a count of ten or more. The CDR3 end falls 3 residues outside the read, so it is completed with the germline J gene. The V gene is TRBV20-1, the J gene TRBJ2-7, with TRBD2 matching over 13 bases. Germline CDR1 and CDR2: DFQATT and SNEGSKA (reference sequence). This CDR3 has 14 amino acids. V shed 4 bases, J shed 5 bases, and the junction held 5 bases outside the gene matches. CDR3 in amino acids: CSATTSGRANEQYF. The sequenced part of the CDR3 DNA is TGCAGTGCTACCACTAGCGGGAGGGCCAACGAG.

This clone was seen ten or more times. Read coverage stops 3 residues before the CDR3 terminus; the germline J gene supplies the remainder. The chain joins TRBV20-1 to TRBJ2-3, with 13 bases matching TRBD2. This CDR3 is built from 20 residues. J was trimmed by 2 bases and V by 0 bases; bases with no gene match: 14. Germline V gene sequence: CDR1 DFQATT, CDR2 SNEGSKA (reference sequence). The CDR3 sequence: CSARDYFGTSGKQYTDTQYF. The part of the CDR3 DNA that was read is TGCAGTGCTAGAGACTATTTCGGGACTAGCGGGAAACAATACACAGATACG.

This clone came up many times. Coverage ceases 3 residues before the CDR3 finishes, and the germline J gene fills in the end. The rearrangement links TRBV5-1 to TRBJ2-2; 7 bases agree with TRBD1. With V trimmed by 0 bases and J by 7 bases, 6 bases remained unmatched. This CDR3 is 15 amino acids long. Per the germline V gene, CDR1 is SGHRS and CDR2 is YFSETQ. The DNA read from the CDR3 is TGCGCCAGCAGCTTGGCACAGGGGCAGGACGGGGAG. It yields the protein CASSLAQGQDGE. The whole CDR3 sequence is CASSLAQGQDGELFF.

The sample holds many counts of this clone. The CDR3 end lies 3 residues beyond the end of the read and is filled in from the germline J gene. The rearrangement uses TRBV7-8 and TRBJ2-3; 10 bases agree with TRBD1. After removal of 2 bases from V and 4 bases from J, the junction contained 9 bases not matched to a gene. CDR3 length equals 17 residues. Germline V lookup: CDR1 SGHVS, CDR2 FQNEAQ. The CDR3 spells CASSLRPGQGMSDTQYF. CDR3 bases read: TGTGCCAGCAGCTTACGACCGGGACAGGGGATGTCAGATACG.

Comment on this clone: The observed sequence ends 3 residues before the CDR3 terminus, with the missing tail filled in from the germline J gene. The V call is TRBV11-3, the J call TRBJ2-1; 8 positions agree with TRBD2. V shed 5 bases, J shed 2 bases, and the junction held 5 bases outside the gene matches. The CDR3 sequence is 15 residues long. Looked up from germline, CDR1 is SGHNT and CDR2 is YENEEA. CDR3: CASSPGGGTYNEQFF. The part of the CDR3 DNA that was read is TGTGCCAGCAGCCCCGGGGGGGGCACCTACAATGAG.

This clone has ten or more counts. The read ends 3 residues shy of where the CDR3 ends; the end is completed using the germline J gene. The J gene is TRBJ2-5, the V gene TRBV2; TRBD2 agrees at 11 bases. The CDR3 spans 15 residues. CDR1 is SNHLY, CDR2 FYNNEI, per germline. V lost 5 bases and J lost 7; bases outside the gene matches: 9. The CDR3 reads CASSSTSGVRGTQYF. The sequenced part of the CDR3 DNA is TGTGCCAGCAGTTCGACTAGCGGGGTTCGTGGGACC.

This clone was seen at least ten times. The read is 3 residues too short to cover the CDR3 end, so that end is filled in from the germline J gene. The chain uses TRBV2 and TRBJ2-1, with D uncertain. Trimming took off 7 bases at V and 7 bases at J, with 11 bases between the two ends. CDR3 size: 12 residues. Germline V lookup: CDR1 SNHLY, CDR2 FYNNEI. The part of the CDR3 DNA that was read is TGTGCCAGCATCCTCCAGAGGAATGAG. This sequence encodes CASILQRNE. The whole CDR3 sequence reads CASILQRNEQFF. The full variable domain, its missing parts supplied by reference TRBV2 and TRBJ2-1, is EPEVTQTPSHQVTQMGQEVILRCVPISNHLYFYWYRQILGQKVEFLVSFYNNEISEKSEIFDDQFSVERPDGSNFTLKIRSTKLEDSAMYFCASILQRNEQFFGPGTRLTVL.

This clone was observed many times. With the read ending 3 residues before the CDR3 end, the germline J gene is used to fill in that end. The chain combines TRBV29-1 with TRBJ2-7; 7 positions match TRBD1. The CDR3 spans 15 residues. Germline V lookup: CDR1 SQVTM, CDR2 ANQGSEA. Trimming removed 7 bases from V and 0 bases from J; junction bases left unmatched: 12. The CDR3 bases that were read are TGCAGCGCCAAAGATACAGGGGATTCCTCCTACGAG. Translated, it gives CSAKDTGDSSYE. The full CDR3 reads CSAKDTGDSSYEQYF.

This clone was seen ten or more times. Read data end 3 residues before the CDR3 end; the end is taken from the germline J gene. This sequence joins TRBV20-1 and TRBJ2-5; D may be TRBD1 (6 bases). The germline V gene has CDR1 DFQATT and CDR2 SNEGSKA (reference sequence). Trimming removed 8 bases from V and 2 bases from J, with 24 bases in between. The CDR3 is 16 amino acids. The sequenced CDR3 bases are TGCAGTCGCCTGACCCCCTCGACAGGTACTCAAGAGACC. This sequence encodes CSRLTPSTGTQET. The full CDR3 is CSRLTPSTGTQETQYF.

This clone was counted ten times or more. From the germline J gene comes the end of the CDR3, since the read stops 3 residues before it. This sequence joins TRBV20-1 and TRBJ2-1; the match to TRBD2 covers 9 bases. Germline CDR1 is DFQATT and CDR2 is SNEGSKA (reference sequence). The CDR3 is made up of 15 amino acids. J lost 4 bases, V lost 3 bases, and 7 bases had no gene match. The DNA read from the CDR3 is TGCAGTGCTAGCCGGTTGACTAGCGGTTACAATGAG. This encodes CSASRLTSGYNE. The whole CDR3 sequence reads CSASRLTSGYNEQFF.

Ten or more counts support this clone. The read finishes 3 residues shy of the CDR3 end, and the germline J gene is used to complete it. The chain recombines TRBV19 with TRBJ1-2; D possibly corresponds to TRBD1 (5 bases). The CDR3 is made up of 13 amino acids. The germline V gene encodes CDR1 LNHDA and CDR2 SQIVND (reference sequence). V lost 6 bases and J lost 2, with 10 bases in between. The DNA read from the CDR3 is TGTGCCAGTAGGCGGGGCACGAACTATGGC. Encoded protein: CASRRGTNYG. The full CDR3 protein is CASRRGTNYGYTF.

This clone has ten or more counts. The sequence runs out 3 residues before the end of the CDR3; the remainder is reconstructed from the germline J gene. This sequence joins TRBV2 and TRBJ2-2, with 13 nucleotides matching TRBD2. With V trimmed by 7 bases and J by 0 bases, 8 bases remained unmatched. This CDR3 contains 18 residues. The V gene's germline CDR1 is SNHLY and CDR2 FYNNEI. Partial CDR3 DNA: TGTGCCAGCAAGTGGAGGACTAGCGGGGGAGCGAACACCGGGGAG. As protein: CASKWRTSGGANTGE. The complete CDR3 protein is CASKWRTSGGANTGELFF.

This clone was seen ten or more times. The read falls 3 residues short of the CDR3 end, and the missing part is taken from the germline J gene. V is TRBV7-9 and J is TRBJ2-3, with D unclear. V lost 2 bases and J 3 bases, leaving 3 bases between the germline ends. Per germline, CDR1 SEHNR and CDR2 FQNEAQ (reference sequence). The CDR3 contains 12 residues. Incomplete CDR3 DNA: TGTGCCAGCAGCTTACTTACAGATACG. It codes for CASSLLTDT. The full CDR3 is CASSLLTDTQYF. The full variable domain, with the rest looked up from reference TRBV7-9 and TRBJ2-3, is DTGVSQNPRHKITKRGQNVTFRCDPISEHNRLYWYRQTLGQGPEFLTYFQNEAQLEKSRLLSDRFSAERPKGSFSTLEIQRTEQGDSAMYLCASSLLTDTQYFGPGTRLTVL.

This clone was detected ten times or more. The sequence runs out 3 residues before the end of the CDR3; the remainder is reconstructed from the germline J gene. The chain has TRBV20-1 and TRBJ2-3; no reliable D call. This CDR3 has 12 amino acids. Germline V gives CDR1 DFQATT, CDR2 SNEGSKA (reference sequence). V lost 4 bases and J 3 bases, leaving 8 bases between the germline ends. The DNA read from the CDR3 is TGCAGTGCTACAGATCGGACAGATACG. Translation gives CSATDRTDT. The entire CDR3 is CSATDRTDTQYF.

The sample holds many counts of this clone. The missing CDR3 end, 3 residues past where the read stops, is filled in from the germline J gene. The chain employs TRBV5-1 and TRBJ1-1, with D unclear. V lost 0 bases to trimming and J lost 1 base, with 4 bases between them. Germline values: CDR1 SGHRS, CDR2 YFSETQ. This CDR3 is 13 amino acids long. The CDR3 region is CASSLVRNTEAFF. The sequenced part of the CDR3 DNA is TGCGCCAGCAGCTTGGTCAGGAACACTGAA.

This clone was seen many times. The read ends 3 residues shy of where the CDR3 ends; the end is completed using the germline J gene. The chain couples TRBV5-1 to TRBJ2-7; 10 bases line up with TRBD1. This CDR3 region has 14 residues. The J segment lost 5 bases and the V segment lost 0 bases, leaving 2 bases of the junction unmatched. Germline V gene data show CDR1 as SGHRS and CDR2 as YFSETQ. CDR3 DNA (partial): TGCGCCAGCAGCTTGGAGGGACAGGGGAACGAG. As protein: CASSLEGQGNE. The whole CDR3 is CASSLEGQGNEQYF.